This T cell receptor (beta chain) came from a study of control samples from healthy donors and cancer patients. Germline V gene sequence: CDR1 SGHTA, CDR2 FQGNSA. Trimming removed 5 bases from V and 4 bases from J; junction bases left unmatched: 3. The length of the CDR3 is 14 residues. Libraries were prepared by immunoSEQ multiplex PCR; TCRdb keeps only in-frame clonotypes and omits some of them. The sample consists of 75,000 to 95,000 clones, 70% to 90% of them appearing once. The sequence was collected from a woman aged 45-59 years in good health. J is TRBJ2-2 and V is TRBV7-2, with TRBD2 matching over 8 bases. The sequenced sample consisted of blood. CDR3 bases: TGTGCCAGCAGCCTTGCGGGGGGCACCGGGGAGCTGTTTTTT. Encoded protein: CASSLAGGTGELFF. The full variable domain, its missing parts supplied by reference TRBV7-2 and TRBJ2-2, is GAGVSQSPSNKVTEKGKDVELRCDPISGHTALYWYRQSLGQGLEFLIYFQGNSAPDKSGLPSDRFSAERTGGSVSTLTIQRTQQEDSAVYLCASSLAGGTGELFFGEGSRLTVL.